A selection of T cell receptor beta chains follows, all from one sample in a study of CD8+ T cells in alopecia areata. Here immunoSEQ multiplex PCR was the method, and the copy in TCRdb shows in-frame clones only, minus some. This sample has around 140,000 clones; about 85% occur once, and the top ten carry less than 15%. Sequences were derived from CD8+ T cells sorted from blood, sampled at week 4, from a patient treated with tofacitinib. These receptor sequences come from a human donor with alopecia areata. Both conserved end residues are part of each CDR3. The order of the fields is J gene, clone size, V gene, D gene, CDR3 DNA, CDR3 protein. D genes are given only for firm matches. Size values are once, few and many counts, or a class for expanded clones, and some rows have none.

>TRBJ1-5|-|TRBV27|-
TGTGCCAGCAGTTTTGCAAATCAGCCCCAGCATTTT
CASSFANQPQHF
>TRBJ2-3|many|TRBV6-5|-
TGTGCCAGCATGGGGGATACGCAGTATTTT
CASMGDTQYF
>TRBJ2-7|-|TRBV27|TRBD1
TGTGCCAGCAGTTTAGGGCAGGGGGACGAGCAGTACTTC
CASSLGQGDEQYF
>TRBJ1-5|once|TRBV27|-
TGTGCCAGCAGTTTGGGGGGTGGACAGCCCCAGCATTTT
CASSLGGGQPQHF
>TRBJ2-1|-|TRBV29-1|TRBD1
TGCAGCGTTGAAGATGCTGACAGGGGAAATGAGCAGTTCTTC
CSVEDADRGNEQFF
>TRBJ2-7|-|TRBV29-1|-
TGCAGCGCCCAGGACAGTGGGGGCTCCTACGAGCAGTACTTC
CSAQDSGGSYEQYF
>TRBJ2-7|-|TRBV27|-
TGTGCCAGCAGAACAGGGATCGCCGAGCAGTACTTC
CASRTGIAEQYF
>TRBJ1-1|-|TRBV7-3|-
TGTGCCAGCAGCTCAGACGGGGTGAACACTGAAGCTTTCTTT
CASSSDGVNTEAFF
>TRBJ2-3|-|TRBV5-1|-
TGCGCCAGCAGCTTGTCCCAGGCATGGTATTTT
CASSLSQAWYF
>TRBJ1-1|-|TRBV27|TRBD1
TGTGCCAGCAGTCAGGGGGGCACTGAAGCTTTCTTT
CASSQGGTEAFF
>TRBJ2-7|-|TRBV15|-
TGTGCCACCAGCAGAGCGGCGAATCCCTACGAGCAGTACTTC
CATSRAANPYEQYF
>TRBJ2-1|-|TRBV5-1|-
TGCGCCAGCAGCCTCGGGACCTACAATGAGCAGTTCTTC
CASSLGTYNEQFF
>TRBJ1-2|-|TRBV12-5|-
TGTGCTAGTGGTTTGAGGAGGGAGAACTATGGCTACACCTTC
CASGLRRENYGYTF
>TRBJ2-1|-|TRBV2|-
TGTGCCAGCAAGCTAGGCCACTACAATGAGCAGTTCTTC
CASKLGHYNEQFF
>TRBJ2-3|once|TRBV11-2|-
TGTGCCAGCAGCTTAGTTATCGCCACGACAGATACGCAGTATTTT
CASSLVIATTDTQYF
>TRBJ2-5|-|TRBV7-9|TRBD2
TGTGCCAGCAGCACTAGCGATCTGGGAGAGACCCAGTACTTC
CASSTSDLGETQYF
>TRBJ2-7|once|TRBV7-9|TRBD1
TGTGCCAGCAGCTTGCCCGGGACAGGGGAGTACTTC
CASSLPGTGEYF
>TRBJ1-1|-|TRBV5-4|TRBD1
TGTGCCAGCAGCTTGGATCCCGTTTTTCCAGGGGGCGTCGCTGAAGCTTTCTTT
CASSLDPVFPGGVAEAFF
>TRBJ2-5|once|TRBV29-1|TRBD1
TGCAGCGTTCCGAAGGGAAGGACAGGATTGGGGGAGACCCAGTACTTC
CSVPKGRTGLGETQYF
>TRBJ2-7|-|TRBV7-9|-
TGTGCCAGCAGCCCAGATTACGAGCAGTACTTC
CASSPDYEQYF
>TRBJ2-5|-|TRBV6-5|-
TGTGCCAGCAGCTTTCTCTTCTCGACCCAAGAGACCCAGTACTTC
CASSFLFSTQETQYF
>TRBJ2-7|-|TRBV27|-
TGTGCCAGCAGTCTGATCCGGGCCCAGGGCGACGAGCAGTACTTC
CASSLIRAQGDEQYF
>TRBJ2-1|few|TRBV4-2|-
TGTGCCAGCAGCCAAGATGCGCGGGACTTTAACAATGAGCAGTTCTTC
CASSQDARDFNNEQFF
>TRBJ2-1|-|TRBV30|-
TGTGCCTGGCAGACCCCTAGCTCCTACAATGAGCAGTTCTTC
CAWQTPSSYNEQFF
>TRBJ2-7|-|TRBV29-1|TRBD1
TGCAGCGTTGAAGACTCTCCTACAGGGGCCTACGAGCAGTACTTC
CSVEDSPTGAYEQYF
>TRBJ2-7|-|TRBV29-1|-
TGCAGCGTTGAAACACGAACAGGGTCCTACGAGCAGTACTTC
CSVETRTGSYEQYF
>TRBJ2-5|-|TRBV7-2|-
TGTGCCAGCAGCTTCGACCAAGAGACCCAGTACTTC
CASSFDQETQYF
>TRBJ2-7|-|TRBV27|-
TGTGCCAGCAGTTCCCCCTCCGGGACGGGCGCCTACGAGCAGTACTTC
CASSSPSGTGAYEQYF
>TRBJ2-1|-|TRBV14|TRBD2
TGTGCCAGCAGCCTAACGGCGGGAGGGCCGAGTAATGAGCAGTTCTTC
CASSLTAGGPSNEQFF
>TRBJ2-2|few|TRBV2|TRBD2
TGTGCCAGCATGTGGGGTAGCGGGACCGGGGAGCTGTTTTTT
CASMWGSGTGELFF
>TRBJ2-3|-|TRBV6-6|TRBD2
TGTGCCAGCAGTTACGGGCGGGAGGTCACAGATACGCAGTATTTT
CASSYGREVTDTQYF
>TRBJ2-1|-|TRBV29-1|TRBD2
TGCAGCGTCGGACTAGCGGGGAACAATGAGCAGTTCTTC
CSVGLAGNNEQFF
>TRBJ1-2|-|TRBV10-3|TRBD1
TGTGCCATCAGAGGACAGGAACCCACTAACTATGGCTACACCTTC
CAIRGQEPTNYGYTF
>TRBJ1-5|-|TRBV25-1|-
TGTGCCAGCAGTGAACTAGGAAGCAATCAGCCCCAGCATTTT
CASSELGSNQPQHF
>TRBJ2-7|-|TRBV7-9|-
TGTGCCAGCACCAATACGACAGGAACCTACGAGCAGTACTTC
CASTNTTGTYEQYF
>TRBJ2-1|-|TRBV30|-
TGTGCCTGGAGTGTCGGCAGCTCCTACAATGAGCAGTTCTTC
CAWSVGSSYNEQFF
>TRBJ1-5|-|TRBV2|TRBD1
TGTGCCAGCAGTGTGGGACAGGGATATCAGCCCCAGCATTTT
CASSVGQGYQPQHF
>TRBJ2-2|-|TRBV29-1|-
TGCAGCGTGGGACGGTCCGGGGAGCTGTTTTTT
CSVGRSGELFF
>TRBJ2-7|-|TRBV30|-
TGTGCCTGGAGGGCACCGTACTCCTACGAGCAGTACTTC
CAWRAPYSYEQYF
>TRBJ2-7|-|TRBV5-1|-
TGCGCCAGCAGCTTCCGGGGACCTTCCTACGAGCAGTACTTC
CASSFRGPSYEQYF
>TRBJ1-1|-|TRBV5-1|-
TGCGCCAGCAGCTTGGGTCGGGGAGCGAACACTGAAGCTTTCTTT
CASSLGRGANTEAFF
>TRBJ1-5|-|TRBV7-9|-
TGTGCCAGCAGCTTATACGATGATCAGCCCCAGCATTTT
CASSLYDDQPQHF
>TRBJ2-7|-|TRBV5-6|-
TGTGCCGGCAGCTTGGGACTTGGGCAGTTCTACGAGCAGTACTTC
CAGSLGLGQFYEQYF
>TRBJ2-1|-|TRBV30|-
TGTGCCTGGAGTTGGGGGGCGTTCAATGAGCAGTTCTTC
CAWSWGAFNEQFF
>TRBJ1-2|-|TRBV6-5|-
TGTGCCAGCATTTCGGTGGGGAGCTATGGCTACACCTTC
CASISVGSYGYTF
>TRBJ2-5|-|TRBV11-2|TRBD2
TGTGCCAGCAGCTCCAGGATAGCGGGGTCACAAGAGACCCAGTACTTC
CASSSRIAGSQETQYF
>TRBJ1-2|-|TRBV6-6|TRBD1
TGTGCCAGCAGTCCGACCGGGACAGGTGACGGCTACACCTTC
CASSPTGTGDGYTF
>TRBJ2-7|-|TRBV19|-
TGTGCCAGTAGCCCAACCTTCGGGATCTTCGAGCAGTACTTC
CASSPTFGIFEQYF
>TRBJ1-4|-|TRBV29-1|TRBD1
TGCAGCGTTGAGGTACCGACAGGGGGTAATGAAAAACTGTTTTTT
CSVEVPTGGNEKLFF
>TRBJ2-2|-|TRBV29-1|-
TGCAGCGTTGAAGATTTGGACAGGAACACCGGGGAGCTGTTTTTT
CSVEDLDRNTGELFF
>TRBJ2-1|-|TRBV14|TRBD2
TGTGCCAGCAGCCGACCGGGACTAGCGGGAGTTCGAGAGCAGTTCTTC
CASSRPGLAGVREQFF
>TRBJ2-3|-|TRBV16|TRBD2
TGTGCCAGCAGCCACCTAGCGGGAGACTCAGATACGCAGTATTTT
CASSHLAGDSDTQYF
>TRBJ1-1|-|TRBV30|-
TGTGCCTGGAGTGTACTCGGGCGGAGGAACACTGAAGCTTTCTTT
CAWSVLGRRNTEAFF